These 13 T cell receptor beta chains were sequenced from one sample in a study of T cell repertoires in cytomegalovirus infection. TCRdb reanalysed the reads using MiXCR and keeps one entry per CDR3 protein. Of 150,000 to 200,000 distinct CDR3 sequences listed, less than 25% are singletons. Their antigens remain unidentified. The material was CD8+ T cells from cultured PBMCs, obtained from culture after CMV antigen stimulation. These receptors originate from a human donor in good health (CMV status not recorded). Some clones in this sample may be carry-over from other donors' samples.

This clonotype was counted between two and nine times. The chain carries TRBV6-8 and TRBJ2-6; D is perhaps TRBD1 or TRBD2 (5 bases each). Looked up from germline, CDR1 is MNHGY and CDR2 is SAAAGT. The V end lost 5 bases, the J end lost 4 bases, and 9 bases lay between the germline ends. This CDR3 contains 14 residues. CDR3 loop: CASSPGTGANVLTF. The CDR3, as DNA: TGTGCCAGCAGTCCAGGGACCGGGGCCAACGTCCTGACTTTC.

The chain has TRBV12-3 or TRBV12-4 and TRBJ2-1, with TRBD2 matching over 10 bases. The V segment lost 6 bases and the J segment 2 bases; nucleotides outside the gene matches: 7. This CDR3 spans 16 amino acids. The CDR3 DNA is TGTGCCAGCAGCCAGAGGCTAGCGGGGGCCTACAATGAGCAGTTCTTC. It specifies CASSQRLAGAYNEQFF.

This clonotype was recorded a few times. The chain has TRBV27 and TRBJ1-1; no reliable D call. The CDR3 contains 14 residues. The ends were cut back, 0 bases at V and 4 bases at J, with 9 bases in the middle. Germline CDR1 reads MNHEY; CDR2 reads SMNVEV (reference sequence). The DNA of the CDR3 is TGTGCCAGCAGTTTATCCCCCGACCGCACTGAAGCTTTCTTT. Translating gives CASSLSPDRTEAFF.

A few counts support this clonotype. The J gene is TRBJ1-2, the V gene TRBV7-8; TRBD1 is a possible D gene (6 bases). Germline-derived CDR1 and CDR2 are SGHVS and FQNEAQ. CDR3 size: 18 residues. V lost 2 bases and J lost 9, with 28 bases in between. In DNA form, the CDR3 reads TGTGCCAGCAGCTTAACCAGGGGACCGGGGGGGCAACGTATTAGCTACACCTTC. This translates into CASSLTRGPGGQRISYTF.

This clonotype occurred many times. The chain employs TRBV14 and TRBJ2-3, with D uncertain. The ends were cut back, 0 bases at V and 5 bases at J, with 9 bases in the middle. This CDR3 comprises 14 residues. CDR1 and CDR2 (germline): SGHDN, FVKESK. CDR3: CASSQDRRIDTQYF. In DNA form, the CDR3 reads TGTGCCAGCAGCCAAGATAGAAGGATAGATACGCAGTATTTT.

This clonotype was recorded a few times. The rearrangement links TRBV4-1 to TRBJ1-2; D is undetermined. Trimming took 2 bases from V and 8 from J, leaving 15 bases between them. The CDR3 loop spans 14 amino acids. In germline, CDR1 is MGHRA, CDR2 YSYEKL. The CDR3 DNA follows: TGCGCCAGCAGCCAATCCGTAACCAGAGGGGGCTACACCTTC. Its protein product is CASSQSVTRGGYTF.

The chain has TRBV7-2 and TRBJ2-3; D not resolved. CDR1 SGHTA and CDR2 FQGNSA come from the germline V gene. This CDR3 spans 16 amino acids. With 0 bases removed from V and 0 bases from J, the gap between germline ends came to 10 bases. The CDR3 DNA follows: TGTGCCAGCAGCTTAGCCGGCCCGTCCAGCACAGATACGCAGTATTTT. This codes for CASSLAGPSSTDTQYF.

The CDR3 sequence is CASSFPPGANEKLFF. CDR3 DNA: TGTGCCAGCAGCTTCCCCCCTGGGGCTAATGAAAAACTGTTTTTT. The chain carries TRBV7-2 and TRBJ1-4; no definite D call. Germline CDR1 and CDR2: SGHTA and FQGNSA. The CDR3 consists of 15 residues. V lost 3 bases and J lost 3, with 11 bases in between.

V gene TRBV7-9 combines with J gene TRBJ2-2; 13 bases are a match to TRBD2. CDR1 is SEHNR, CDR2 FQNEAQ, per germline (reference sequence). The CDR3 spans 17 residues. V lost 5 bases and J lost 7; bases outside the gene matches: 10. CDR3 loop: CASSGTSGTPMGGELFF. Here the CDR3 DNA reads TGTGCCAGCAGCGGGACTAGCGGGACACCAATGGGCGGGGAGCTGTTTTTT.

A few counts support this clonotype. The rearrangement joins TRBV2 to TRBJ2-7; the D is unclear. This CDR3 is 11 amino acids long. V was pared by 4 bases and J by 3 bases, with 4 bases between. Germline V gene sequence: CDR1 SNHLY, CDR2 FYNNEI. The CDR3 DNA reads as TGTGCCAGCAGTGCCGGCTACGAGCAGTACTTC. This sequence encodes CASSAGYEQYF.

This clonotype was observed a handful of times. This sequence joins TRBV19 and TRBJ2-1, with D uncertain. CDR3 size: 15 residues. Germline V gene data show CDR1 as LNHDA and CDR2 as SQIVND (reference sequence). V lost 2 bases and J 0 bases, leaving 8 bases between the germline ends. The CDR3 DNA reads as TGTGCCAGTAGTATACGACCCAGCTCCTACAATGAGCAGTTCTTC. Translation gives CASSIRPSSYNEQFF.

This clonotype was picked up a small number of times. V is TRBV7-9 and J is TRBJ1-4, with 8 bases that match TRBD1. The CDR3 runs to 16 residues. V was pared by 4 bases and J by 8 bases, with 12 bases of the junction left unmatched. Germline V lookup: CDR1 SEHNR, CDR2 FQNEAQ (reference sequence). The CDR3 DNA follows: TGTGCCAGCAGCTCCACTAAGACAGGGGTTAGAGAAAAACTGTTTTTT. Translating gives CASSSTKTGVREKLFF. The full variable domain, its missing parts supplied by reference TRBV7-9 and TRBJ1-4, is DTGVSQNPRHKITKRGQNVTFRCDPISEHNRLYWYRQTLGQGPEFLTYFQNEAQLEKSRLLSDRFSAERPKGSFSTLEIQRTEQGDSAMYLCASSSTKTGVREKLFFGSGTQLSVL.

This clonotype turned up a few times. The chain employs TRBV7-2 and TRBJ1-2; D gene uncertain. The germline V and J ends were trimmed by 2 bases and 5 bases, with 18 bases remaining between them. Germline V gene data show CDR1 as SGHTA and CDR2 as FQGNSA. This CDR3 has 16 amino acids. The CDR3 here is CASSLRFLEGLYGYTF. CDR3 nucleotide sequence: TGTGCCAGCAGCTTACGATTCCTCGAAGGGCTTTATGGCTACACCTTC.